This record covers a single T cell receptor (delta chain). Its cognate antigen is unknown. The CDR3 is made up of 20 amino acids. The germline gives CDR1 TSWWSYY, CDR2 QGS. The ends lost 2 bases at V and 0 bases at J; junction bases unmatched: 18. TCRdb re-called clones from the PCR reads via CATT. This table holds over 10,000 delta-chain clones, over 40% found once. The data belong to a study of human gamma delta and Vdelta1 T cells. Study results and caveats: Acute myeloid leukemia was reportedly broadly targeted by polyclonal Delta One T cells.

The chain is built from TRDV1 and TRDJ1; TRDD3 aligns across 7 bases. The sequence was obtained from a human donor in good health. Input material: Vdelta1 gamma-delta T cells from blood grown in culture (DOT cells). CDR3 coding DNA: TGTGCTCTTGGGGAATTTTGGATTGGTGGGGGAGAGGTGGACACCGATAAACTCATCTTT. Translating gives CALGEFWIGGGEVDTDKLIF.